Presented here are 8 T cell receptor beta chains from one specimen sequenced in a study of control samples from healthy donors and cancer patients. Measured with immunoSEQ multiplex PCR; TCRdb has only the in-frame clones, and not every one. The sample consists of about 190,000 clones, approximately 90% of them appearing once. Sequencing was carried out using blood. The source of these receptors is a young man in good health.

The chain links TRBV11-2 to TRBJ2-6; D is unclear. This CDR3 contains 15 residues. Per the germline V gene, CDR1 is SGHAT and CDR2 is FQNNGV. Trimming removed 5 bases from V and 1 base from J, with 9 bases in between. The CDR3 sequence is CASSRRFSGANVLTF. The CDR3 DNA follows: TGTGCCAGCAGCCGACGGTTTTCTGGGGCCAACGTCCTGACTTTC.

The chain recombines TRBV19 with TRBJ2-1, with TRBD2 as a possible D gene (5 bases). V was pared by 3 bases and J by 0 bases, with 12 bases between. Germline-derived CDR1 and CDR2 are LNHDA and SQIVND (reference sequence). The CDR3 loop spans 16 amino acids. CDR3 loop: CASSMGSLSSYNEQFF. The CDR3 DNA sequence: TGTGCCAGTAGTATGGGGAGTCTTAGCTCCTACAATGAGCAGTTCTTC. The complete variable domain, with remaining parts taken from reference TRBV19 and TRBJ2-1, reads DGGITQSPKYLFRKEGQNVTLSCEQNLNHDAMYWYRQDPGQGLRLIYYSQIVNDFQKGDIAEGYSVSREKKESFPLTVTSAQKNPTAFYLCASSMGSLSSYNEQFFGPGTRLTVL.

The chain recombines TRBV12-3 or TRBV12-4 with TRBJ1-1; D remains ambiguous. This CDR3 is built from 11 residues. Trimming shortened V by 6 bases and J by 5 bases, and 7 bases separated the two germline ends. CDR3 in amino acids: CASSTGTEAFF. CDR3 nucleotide sequence: TGTGCCAGCAGCACGGGAACTGAAGCTTTCTTT.

This clone was found a few times. The chain links TRBV19 to TRBJ1-2; D may be TRBD1 (6 bases). Trimming cost V 6 bases and J 4 bases, with 15 bases left between them. CDR1 is LNHDA, CDR2 SQIVND, per germline (reference sequence). The CDR3 spans 14 residues. The CDR3 loop reads CASRNGRGGYGYTF. CDR3 DNA: TGTGCCAGTAGAAACGGGAGAGGGGGCTATGGCTACACCTTC.

The chain employs TRBV28 and TRBJ2-3; D tentatively reads TRBD1 or TRBD2 (5 bases each). Per the germline V gene, CDR1 is MDHEN and CDR2 is SYDVKM. Deletions cut 5 bases from V and 2 bases from J, with 11 bases between. This CDR3 has 14 residues. For the CDR3, the DNA is TGTGCCAGCAGTACGGGACGGGTCACAGATACGCAGTATTTT. Protein sequence: CASSTGRVTDTQYF.

The chain combines TRBV6-6 with TRBJ2-6; tentatively, D is TRBD2 (6 bases). CDR3 size: 16 residues. Germline V gives CDR1 MNHNY, CDR2 SVGAGI (reference sequence). V was pared by 2 bases and J by 0 bases, with 8 bases between. The CDR3 sequence is CASSYGGSSGANVLTF. In DNA form, the CDR3 reads TGTGCCAGCAGTTACGGGGGGAGCTCTGGGGCCAACGTCCTGACTTTC.

The chain combines TRBV25-1 with TRBJ2-3; D possibly uses TRBD1 or TRBD2 (5 bases each). V lost 6 bases, J lost 3 bases, and 7 bases lay in between. There are 12 residues in the CDR3. CDR1 is MGHDK and CDR2 is SYGVNS in the germline V gene. CDR3 sequence (DNA): TGTGCCAGCAGCGAGGGGACAGATACGCAGTATTTT. Translating gives CASSEGTDTQYF.

A single count supports this clone. The rearrangement uses TRBV2 and TRBJ1-2; tentative D call: TRBD1 (6 bases). The CDR3 has 14 amino acids. Germline V gives CDR1 SNHLY, CDR2 FYNNEI. The ends were cut back, 5 bases at V and 0 bases at J, with 10 bases in the middle. The CDR3 nucleotides are TGTGCCAGCAGTCCACAGGGCTCTAACTATGGCTACACCTTC. It codes for CASSPQGSNYGYTF.